This is a list of T cell receptor beta chains from one sample in a study of PD-1 blockade in classical Hodgkin lymphoma. Only in-frame clones appear in the TCRdb table, and some are missing; sequencing was by immunoSEQ multiplex PCR. The top ten clones hold roughly 1.5% of a sample with 10,000 or so clones, 65% to 85% of them seen once. The sample in question was CD4+ T cells from blood, obtained before the fourth cycle of nivolumab. These receptors were collected from a human donor with classical Hodgkin lymphoma. The CDR3 runs from the conserved cysteine through the conserved F or W. The order of the fields is J gene, D gene, clone size, V gene, CDR3 DNA, CDR3 protein. A D gene is named only where the DNA matches it firmly. A clone size is listed for some rows: how often the clone was seen (once, few, many), or a class if it is expanded.

TRBJ1-5	NA	NA	TRBV19	TGTGCCAGTACCCCTGGGCGATGGGGAGGGCATCAGCCCCAGCATTTT	CASTPGRWGGHQPQHF
TRBJ1-5	NA	NA	TRBV5-1	TGCGCCAGCAGCTTGGGCCTCAATCAGCCCCAGCATTTT	CASSLGLNQPQHF
TRBJ1-1	NA	few	TRBV2	TGTGCCAGCAAAACGAAGAGGGACAAGAACACTGAAGCTTTCTTT	CASKTKRDKNTEAFF
TRBJ1-2	NA	NA	TRBV5-6	TGTGCCAGCAGCTTGGTTAACTATGGCTACACCTTC	CASSLVNYGYTF
TRBJ1-1	NA	NA	TRBV11-2	TGTGCCAGCAGCCCGCGGGACGGGAACACTGAAGCTTTCTTT	CASSPRDGNTEAFF
TRBJ1-5	NA	NA	TRBV6-5	TGTGCCAGCAGTTACTCGAACAGCAATCAGCCCCAGCATTTT	CASSYSNSNQPQHF
TRBJ1-2	NA	NA	TRBV28	TGTGCCAGCAGGTGGGGACGCCAAAGGGGCTTTGGCTACACCTTC	CASRWGRQRGFGYTF
TRBJ2-3	TRBD2	NA	TRBV7-2	TGTGCCAGCAGCTTAGCGCGGACTAGCGGGGGGGCGACAGATACGCAGTATTTT	CASSLARTSGGATDTQYF
TRBJ2-7	TRBD1	NA	TRBV30	TGTGCCTGGAGTGTACAGGGACAGCTAACCTACGAGCAGTACTTC	CAWSVQGQLTYEQYF
TRBJ2-2	NA	NA	TRBV6-1	TGTGCCAGCAGTATAGGGGGGGACACCGGGGAGCTGTTTTTT	CASSIGGDTGELFF
TRBJ1-5	NA	NA	TRBV2	TGTGCCAGCAGTCCAGACAGGCGAGATCAGCCCCAGCATTTT	CASSPDRRDQPQHF
TRBJ1-2	NA	NA	TRBV29-1	TGCAGCGTTGAAGCAGGGGTCGGCTACACCTTC	CSVEAGVGYTF
TRBJ2-5	NA	NA	TRBV6-5	TGTGCCAGCAGTTACTCGACAGGACACTTCTCAGAGACCCAGTACTTC	CASSYSTGHFSETQYF
TRBJ2-5	NA	NA	TRBV20-1	TGCAGTGCCCGACCCCAAGAGACCCAGTACTTC	CSARPQETQYF
TRBJ1-4	TRBD1	NA	TRBV4-1	TGCGCCAGCAGCTCCGGGACAGGGGGCGAAAAACTGTTTTTT	CASSSGTGGEKLFF
TRBJ2-3	NA	NA	TRBV2	TGTGCCAGCTTAGGAGGCCCTAGCACAGATACGCAGTATTTT	CASLGGPSTDTQYF
TRBJ2-5	NA	NA	TRBV7-3	TGTGCCAGCAGCGACACAGGTTACGAGGGAGAGACCCAGTACTTC	CASSDTGYEGETQYF
TRBJ2-3	TRBD1	NA	TRBV11-3	TGTGCCAGCAGCCCAGGGACAGGGTATAGCACAGATACGCAGTATTTT	CASSPGTGYSTDTQYF
TRBJ2-5	NA	NA	TRBV5-1	TGCGCCAGCAGCTTGGATCTTGAGACCCAGTACTTC	CASSLDLETQYF
TRBJ2-7	TRBD2	NA	TRBV7-2	TGTGCCAGCAGCTCCAGCGGGGGGTACTCCTACGAGCAGTACTTC	CASSSSGGYSYEQYF
TRBJ2-7	NA	NA	TRBV18	TGTGCCAGCTCACCAAGGACTGAAAACTACGAGCAGTACTTC	CASSPRTENYEQYF
TRBJ2-2	NA	NA	TRBV9	TGTGCCAGCAGCGTAGAGAGGGGCGCGATCGGGGAGCTGTTTTTT	CASSVERGAIGELFF
TRBJ2-2	NA	NA	TRBV5-1	TGCGCCAGCAGCAAAAGCGGGAACACCGGGGAGCTGTTTTTT	CASSKSGNTGELFF
TRBJ1-3	NA	few	TRBV6-1	TGTGCCAGCCCTCGGGCTCCTGGAAACACCATATATTTT	CASPRAPGNTIYF
TRBJ2-6	NA	NA	TRBV19	TGTGCCAGTACCGTGACAGGCAAACACTCTGGGGCCAACGTCCTGACTTTC	CASTVTGKHSGANVLTF
TRBJ2-2	NA	NA	TRBV7-9	TGTGCCAGCAGCTTAGCTGTAAGCTCGTACACCGGGGAGCTGTTTTTT	CASSLAVSSYTGELFF
TRBJ1-1	NA	NA	TRBV4-1	TGCGCCAGCAGCCAAGAAAGAGGGACGGTGAACACTGAAGCTTTCTTT	CASSQERGTVNTEAFF
TRBJ2-7	TRBD1	NA	TRBV29-1	TGCAGCGTATATCGACAGGGGACCTACGAGCAGTACTTC	CSVYRQGTYEQYF
TRBJ2-7	NA	NA	TRBV6-5	TGTGCCAGCAGTCCCCCTTCAGTAGGCCGGGCGTACTTC	CASSPPSVGRAYF
TRBJ2-6	NA	NA	TRBV2	TGTGCCAGGGCCCAGGGGGGGGCGCCTGGGGCCAACGTCCTGACTTTC	CARAQGGAPGANVLTF
TRBJ2-7	NA	NA	TRBV30	TGTGCCTGGGCAGCCCAGGTAACCTACGAGCAGTACTTC	CAWAAQVTYEQYF
TRBJ1-1	TRBD1	few	TRBV30	TGTGCCTACCAGGGGGAGGACACTGAAGCTTTCTTT	CAYQGEDTEAFF
TRBJ2-1	NA	NA	TRBV7-9	TGTGCCAGCAGCTTAGGCGGCGGCTCCTACAATGAGCAGTTCTTC	CASSLGGGSYNEQFF
TRBJ1-5	TRBD1	NA	TRBV19	TGTGCCAGTAGTATGAAACCCGGACAGGGGCATCAGCCCCAGCATTTT	CASSMKPGQGHQPQHF
TRBJ1-5	NA	NA	TRBV18	TGTGCCAGCTCACCTGACATGCCCAATCAGCCCCAGCATTTT	CASSPDMPNQPQHF